These 32 T cell receptor beta chains came from one sample sequenced in a study of siplizumab effects on memory and regulatory T cells. Profiling relied on immunoSEQ multiplex PCR, and the TCRdb table lists in-frame clones only, not all of them. This sample carries 100,000 or so clones, about 91% of them seen once, and the ten largest clones take more than 2.5%. Sample: CD4+ T cells sorted from blood. These receptors came from a human donor in good health. Some clones in this sample may be carry-over from other donors' samples.

This chain links TRBV9 with TRBJ2-5; unclear D gene. The V and J ends lost 4 bases and 2 bases respectively, with 12 bases between them. From germline, CDR1 is SGDLS and CDR2 YYNGEE. CDR3 size: 14 residues. The CDR3 DNA is TGTGCCAGCAGCCCACGGACCACGCAAGAGACCCAGTACTTC. Translated: CASSPRTTQETQYF.

This clone was seen once. This chain links TRBV5-8 with TRBJ2-1; 8 bases align to TRBD1. The CDR3 runs 15 residues. Looked up from germline, CDR1 is SGHTS and CDR2 is YDEGEE. The junction had 3 bases not matched to a gene; V was cut back by 0 bases and J by 4 bases. DNA for the CDR3: TGTGCCAGCAGCTTGGGACAGGGGCATTACAATGAGCAGTTCTTC. It yields the protein CASSLGQGHYNEQFF.

This chain connects TRBV5-1 to TRBJ2-6; tentative D call: TRBD2 (6 bases). The CDR3 has 16 amino acids. Per the germline V gene, CDR1 is SGHRS and CDR2 is YFSETQ. V lost 1 base to trimming and J lost 3 bases, with 11 bases between them. CDR3 in amino acids: CASSLSGRVGANVLTF. CDR3 in DNA: TGCGCCAGCAGCTTGAGCGGGCGAGTTGGGGCCAACGTCCTGACTTTC.

This clone appeared a single time. This chain connects TRBV4-1 to TRBJ2-7, with 9 bases aligning to TRBD2. Unmatched junction bases numbered 17, after V lost 4 bases and J lost 4 bases. The germline gives CDR1 MGHRA, CDR2 YSYEKL. CDR3 length equals 18 residues. The CDR3 DNA reads as TGCGCCAGCAGCCGGACCCAGCTAGCGGGATTTCGGTCTTACGAGCAGTACTTC. Amino acid sequence: CASSRTQLAGFRSYEQYF.

V and J are TRBV6-4 and TRBJ1-2, with D unresolved. This CDR3 has 16 amino acids. Germline loops: CDR1 MRHNA, CDR2 SNTAGT. The ends were cut back, 0 bases at V and 1 base at J, with 12 bases in the middle. For the CDR3, the DNA is TGTGCCAGCAGTGACTCGAGCAAGGGAAGTAACTATGGCTACACCTTC. Translation: CASSDSSKGSNYGYTF.

The chain is built from TRBV7-3 and TRBJ1-3, with no clear D. The CDR3 extends over 14 amino acids. Germline V gives CDR1 SGHTA, CDR2 FQGTGA. The ends were cut back, 2 bases at V and 0 bases at J, with 5 bases in the middle. The CDR3: CASSLRGSGNTIYF. The CDR3 nucleotides are TGTGCCAGCAGCTTACGGGGCTCTGGAAACACCATATATTTT.

V and J are TRBV5-1 and TRBJ1-5; weak D call: TRBD1 (5 bases). Germline loops: CDR1 SGHRS, CDR2 YFSETQ. The CDR3 contains 15 residues. Trimming removed 1 base at V and 1 base at J, with 9 bases between. The DNA of the CDR3 is TGCGCCAGCAGCTTGCTGGGGGAAAGCAATCAGCCCCAGCATTTT. Protein: CASSLLGESNQPQHF.

As regards this clone: Other DNA sequences in this specimen translate into the identical CDR3. The chain uses TRBV9 and TRBJ2-3; D is undetermined. From germline, CDR1 is SGDLS and CDR2 YYNGEE. V was clipped by 0 bases and J by 0 bases, with 5 bases between them. The CDR3 is made up of 14 amino acids. The CDR3: CASSVGLSTDTQYF. DNA for the CDR3: TGTGCCAGCAGCGTAGGACTTAGCACAGATACGCAGTATTTT.

The chain is built from TRBV4-1 and TRBJ2-3; 7 bases match TRBD1. V gave up 4 bases and J gave up 4 bases; unmatched junction bases: 14. CDR3 size: 17 residues. Germline values: CDR1 MGHRA, CDR2 YSYEKL. CDR3 sequence reads: CASSRIGVTGPADTQYF. CDR3 nucleotides: TGCGCCAGCAGCCGCATCGGAGTGACAGGGCCAGCAGATACGCAGTATTTT.

The chain has TRBV7-2 and TRBJ1-5; weak D call: TRBD1 (6 bases). Trimming left V 1 base short and J 4 bases short, with 14 bases between. Germline V gene lookup returns CDR1 SGHTA and CDR2 FQGNSA. There are 16 residues in the CDR3. The CDR3 DNA is TGTGCCAGCAGCTTAGGTACAGGGAGAGGGAATCAGCCCCAGCATTTT. This encodes CASSLGTGRGNQPQHF.

The rearrangement uses TRBV19 and TRBJ2-2, with 7 bases matching TRBD2. Per the germline V gene, CDR1 is LNHDA and CDR2 is SQIVND (reference sequence). V dropped 1 base and J dropped 4; count of bases not matched to a gene: 3. This CDR3 has 15 amino acids. CDR3 sequence reads: CASSIGGSITGELFF. CDR3 nucleotides: TGTGCCAGTAGTATAGGCGGGAGTATCACCGGGGAGCTGTTTTTT.

This chain uses TRBV23-1 with TRBJ1-2; D call uncertain. TRBV23-1 is annotated as an ORF whose role is uncertain. Trimming pared 6 bases from V and 8 bases from J, leaving 22 bases between. The CDR3 covers 15 residues. The CDR3 sequence: CASRQKANRGEGYTF. As DNA, the CDR3 is TGCGCCAGCAGACAAAAAGCCAATCGGGGAGAAGGCTACACCTTC.

The chain is built from TRBV6-5 and TRBJ1-3; D not resolved. V was pared by 2 bases and J by 8 bases, with 10 bases between. The CDR3 length is 13 residues. The germline CDR1 and CDR2 sequences are MNHEY and SVGAGI. The CDR3 reads CASSYAGLDTIYF. The CDR3 bases are TGTGCCAGCAGTTACGCTGGGTTGGACACCATATATTTT.

The CDR3 DNA is TGTGCCAGCAGTCCCTTGGATGACAGAGTCTATGGCTACACCTTC. It translates to CASSPLDDRVYGYTF. The rearrangement links TRBV6-5 to TRBJ1-2; TRBD1 is a possible D gene (5 bases). This CDR3 has 15 amino acids. The V gene lost 5 bases and the J gene lost 4 bases, with 17 bases spanning the gap. CDR1 and CDR2 from the germline V gene are MNHEY and SVGAGI.

This rearrangement joins TRBV19 to TRBJ2-3; 9 bases align to TRBD2. V shed 5 bases, J shed 0 bases, and the junction held 9 bases outside the gene matches. This CDR3 region has 17 residues. Germline CDR1 is LNHDA and CDR2 is SQIVND (reference sequence). CDR3 sequence reads: CASSPRGLALSTDTQYF. Here the CDR3 DNA reads TGTGCCAGTAGTCCCCGTGGACTAGCGCTTAGCACAGATACGCAGTATTTT.

This sequence joins TRBV30 and TRBJ1-6; D unresolved. V dropped 5 bases and J dropped 14 bases, with 25 bases sitting between them. Germline loops: CDR1 GTSNPN, CDR2 SVGIG (reference sequence). The CDR3 covers 15 residues. The CDR3 loop is CAWDPGQADINALHF. DNA for the CDR3: TGTGCCTGGGACCCCGGGCAGGCAGATATCAACGCCCTCCACTTT.

The V gene is TRBV19, the J gene TRBJ2-7; 9 bases match TRBD1. Germline CDR1 and CDR2: LNHDA and SQIVND (reference sequence). V lost 5 bases to trimming and J lost 5 bases; unmatched junction nucleotides: 7. There are 14 residues in the CDR3. Here the CDR3 DNA reads TGTGCCAGTAGTGGTACAGGGGGCTTCAACGAGCAGTACTTC. This sequence encodes CASSGTGGFNEQYF.

This chain joins TRBV6-1 and TRBJ1-3; 9 bases line up with TRBD1. The V gene's germline CDR1 is MNHNS and CDR2 SASEGT. The ends lost 3 bases at V and 3 bases at J; junction bases unmatched: 6. The CDR3 covers 16 residues. This CDR3 is CASSELDRGYGNTIYF. The DNA for the CDR3 is TGTGCCAGCAGTGAGTTGGACAGGGGATATGGAAACACCATATATTTT.

V usage is TRBV5-1 and J usage is TRBJ2-3; 8 nucleotides align to TRBD2. Germline V gene lookup returns CDR1 SGHRS and CDR2 YFSETQ. V lost 5 bases, J lost 0 bases, and 11 bases stayed unmatched. CDR3 length equals 17 residues. As DNA, the CDR3 is TGCGCCAGCAGTTCCCAAGAGGGGACTAGTAGCACAGATACGCAGTATTTT. It specifies CASSSQEGTSSTDTQYF.

The chain recombines TRBV29-1 with TRBJ2-2, with unresolved D. This CDR3 comprises 14 residues. Germline V gene lookup returns CDR1 SQVTM and CDR2 ANQGSEA. V was cut by 6 bases and J by 2 bases, with 13 bases left in between. The CDR3 region has the DNA TGCAGCGTCCGCCGTACACGCAACACCGGGGAGCTGTTTTTT. This gives the protein CSVRRTRNTGELFF.

The rearrangement joins TRBV10-2 to TRBJ2-1, with TRBD2 identical over 14 bases. CDR3 size: 15 residues. CDR1 and CDR2 from the germline V gene are WSHSY and SAAADI. Trimming cost V 6 bases and J 7 bases; bases outside gene matches: 5. The CDR3 loop reads CASRGTSGRSNEQFF. The CDR3 DNA reads as TGCGCCAGCAGGGGGACTAGCGGGAGATCTAATGAGCAGTTCTTC.

This chain joins TRBV10-1 and TRBJ2-1; no definite D call. Between the trimmed V and J ends, which lost 5 bases and 5 bases, there was a span of 4 bases. Germline CDR1 reads WNHNN; CDR2 reads SYGVQD (reference sequence). The CDR3 runs 11 residues. The CDR3 spells CASSINNEQFF. The CDR3, as DNA: TGCGCCAGCAGTATTAACAATGAGCAGTTCTTC.

This clone has a count of ten or more. This chain joins TRBV6-1 and TRBJ2-7, with TRBD1 identical over 10 bases. Germline lookup yields CDR1 MNHNS and CDR2 SASEGT. The CDR3 contains 14 residues. V shed 7 bases and J 2 bases; nucleotides not matched to a gene: 5. The CDR3 sequence: CASTWTGGPYEQYF. CDR3 coding DNA: TGTGCCAGCACCTGGACAGGGGGGCCCTACGAGCAGTACTTC.

The chain uses TRBV5-5 and TRBJ2-1; 7 nucleotides line up with TRBD2. The CDR3 runs 16 residues. J lost 0 bases, V lost 0 bases, and 3 bases had no gene match. Germline V lookup: CDR1 SGHKS, CDR2 YYEKEE (reference sequence). The CDR3 nucleotides are TGTGCCAGCAGCTTGGCCGGGAGGTTCTCCTACAATGAGCAGTTCTTC. It encodes CASSLAGRFSYNEQFF. Full variable domain (rest looked up from reference TRBV5-5 and TRBJ2-1): DAGVTQSPTHLIKTRGQQVTLRCSPISGHKSVSWYQQVLGQGPQFIFQYYEKEERGRGNFPDRFSARQFPNYSSELNVNALLLGDSALYLCASSLAGRFSYNEQFFGPGTRLTVL.

This clone was recorded only once. The chain carries TRBV10-3 and TRBJ2-1, with 11 bases that match TRBD2. CDR3 length: 15 amino acids. V shed 10 bases, J shed 8 bases, and the junction held 13 bases outside the gene matches. From germline, CDR1 is ENHRY and CDR2 SYGVKD. The CDR3 DNA reads as TGTGCCACCGCCGCTACTAGCGGGAGAGGGGATGAGCAGTTCTTC. Encoded protein: CATAATSGRGDEQFF.

The rearrangement joins TRBV6-5 to TRBJ2-3, with 12 bases lining up with TRBD2. J lost 3 bases, V lost 0 bases, and 1 base had no gene match. From germline, CDR1 is MNHEY and CDR2 SVGAGI. The CDR3 is 16 amino acids. The CDR3: CASSYSGLAGTDTQYF. CDR3 sequence (DNA): TGTGCCAGCAGTTACTCCGGACTAGCGGGGACAGATACGCAGTATTTT.

The rearrangement links TRBV29-1 to TRBJ2-3; the match to TRBD1 covers 10 bases. CDR3 length: 15 residues. CDR1 and CDR2 from the germline V gene are SQVTM and ANQGSEA. J gave up 0 bases and V 3 bases, and 3 bases lay outside the gene matches. CDR3 DNA sequence: TGCAGCGTTGAGGGACAGGGGCCTAGCACAGATACGCAGTATTTT. Its protein is CSVEGQGPSTDTQYF.

To note about this clone: This same CDR3 is encoded by further DNA sequences in the sample. The CDR3 reads CASSLVGQGTGELFF. CDR3 coding DNA: TGCGCCAGCAGCTTGGTGGGACAGGGGACCGGGGAGCTGTTTTTT. V and J are TRBV5-1 and TRBJ2-2, with 10 bases that match TRBD1. Germline V gene data show CDR1 as SGHRS and CDR2 as YFSETQ. V lost 0 bases, J lost 5 bases, and 1 base stayed unmatched. The CDR3 sequence is 15 residues long.

The CDR3 DNA follows: TGTGCTAGTGGTTTGAAAGGGGCGGAGACCCAGTACTTC. It encodes CASGLKGAETQYF. The rearrangement uses TRBV12-5 and TRBJ2-5; weak D call: TRBD1 (5 bases). This CDR3 is 13 amino acids long. The V end was cut by 2 bases, the J end by 5 bases, with 9 bases between. Germline V gene data show CDR1 as LGHNT and CDR2 as FRNRAP.

The gene calls are TRBV10-2 and TRBJ2-5; D perhaps matches TRBD2 (6 bases). CDR3 length equals 15 residues. Germline CDR1 and CDR2: WSHSY and SAAADI. With 4 bases removed from V and 6 bases from J, the gap between germline ends came to 18 bases. The CDR3 nucleotides read TGCGCCAGCAGTGTCGGCGCCCAGGGAGGTCAGACCCAGTACTTC. Amino acids: CASSVGAQGGQTQYF.

The genes are TRBV7-8 and TRBJ1-2, with D possibly TRBD1 on 5 matching bases. In germline, CDR1 is SGHVS, CDR2 FQNEAQ. The CDR3 covers 15 residues. V dropped 2 bases and J dropped 1 base, with 11 bases sitting between them. CDR3 sequence: CASSLSHRNNYGYTF. The CDR3 DNA follows: TGTGCCAGCAGCTTAAGTCACAGGAATAACTATGGCTACACCTTC. The variable domain in full, with the rest retrieved from reference TRBV7-8 and TRBJ1-2, is GAGVSQSPRYKVAKRGQDVALRCDPISGHVSLFWYQQALGQGPEFLTYFQNEAQLDKSGLPSDRFFAERPEGSVSTLKIQRTQQEDSAVYLCASSLSHRNNYGYTFGSGTRLTVV.

This chain links TRBV7-9 with TRBJ1-2; D call uncertain. V was cut by 1 base and J by 6 bases, with 6 bases left in between. CDR3 length equals 12 residues. Germline V gene sequence: CDR1 SEHNR, CDR2 FQNEAQ (reference sequence). The DNA of the CDR3 is TGTGCCAGCAGCTTAGTTACGAATGGCTACACCTTC. Amino acid sequence: CASSLVTNGYTF.